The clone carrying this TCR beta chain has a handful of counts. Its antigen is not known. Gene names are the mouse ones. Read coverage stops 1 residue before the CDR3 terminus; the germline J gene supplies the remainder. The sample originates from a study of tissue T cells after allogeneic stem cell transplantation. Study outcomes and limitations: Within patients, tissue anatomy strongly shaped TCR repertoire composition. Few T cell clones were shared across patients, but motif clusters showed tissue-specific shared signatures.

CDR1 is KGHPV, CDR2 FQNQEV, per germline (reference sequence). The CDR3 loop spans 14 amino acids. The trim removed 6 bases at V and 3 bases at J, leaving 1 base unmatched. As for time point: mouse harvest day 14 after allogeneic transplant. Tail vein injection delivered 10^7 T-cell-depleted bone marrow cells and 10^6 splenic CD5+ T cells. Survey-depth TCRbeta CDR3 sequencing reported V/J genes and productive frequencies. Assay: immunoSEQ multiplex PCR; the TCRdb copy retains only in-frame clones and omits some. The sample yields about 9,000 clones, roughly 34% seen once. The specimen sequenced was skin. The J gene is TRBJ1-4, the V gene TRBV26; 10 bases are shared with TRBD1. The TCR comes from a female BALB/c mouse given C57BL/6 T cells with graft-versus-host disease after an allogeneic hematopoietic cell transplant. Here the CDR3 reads CASRDRGANERLFF. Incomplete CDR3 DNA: TGTGCCAGCAGGGACAGGGGGGCCAACGAAAGATTATTT.